The TCR beta chain under discussion was sequenced for a study of T cell responses to AZD1222 COVID-19 vaccine. Findings of the study overall: Among the donors, most were white British and more were female, and clonal diversity was possibly underestimated.

Timing groups of about 4 and about 12 weeks for second doses were pooled. The CDR3 consists of 13 residues. Germline CDR1 reads MDHEN; CDR2 reads SYDVKM. V shed 4 bases and J 2 bases; nucleotides not matched to a gene: 2. Notes on this clone: Its specificity is unknown. At the DNA level, this CDR3 is encoded by other sequences in the same sample as well.

Repertoires were generated with immunoSEQ multiplex PCR, while TCRdb's copy carries only in-frame clones and drops some. The sample has 150,000 or so clones; around 94% are singletons. The receptor comes from an adult who received the AZD1222 COVID-19 vaccine. This chain uses TRBV28 with TRBJ2-7; 7 bases align to TRBD1. The material was peripheral blood, obtained 28 days after the second AZD1222 dose. CDR3 residues: CASSSGQTYEQYF. CDR3 bases: TGTGCCAGCAGTTCGGGACAGACCTACGAGCAGTACTTC.